The 9 T cell receptor beta chains given below trace back to one sample, sequenced in a study of CD8 T cells in Susac syndrome. Random hexamers served to reverse transcribe roughly 0.45 to 1 ug RNA. TCRdb re-called the immunoSEQ multiplex PCR reads with MiXCR, one entry per CDR3 protein. The sample carries roughly 140,000 distinct CDR3 sequences, approximately 94% recorded once. The sample was CD8+ T cells from PBMCs. The receptors originated from a human donor with multiple sclerosis.

This clonotype occurred once. The rearrangement links TRBV15 to TRBJ2-3; D call uncertain. The V and J ends lost 0 bases and 5 bases respectively, with 18 bases between them. The CDR3 spans 17 residues. Germline values: CDR1 LNHNV, CDR2 YYDKDF (reference sequence). This CDR3 reads CATSRELRVAGKDTQYF. Here the CDR3 DNA reads TGTGCCACCAGCAGAGAGCTCCGGGTCGCCGGAAAAGATACGCAGTATTTT.

J is TRBJ1-1 and V is TRBV27, with TRBD1 matching over 9 bases. Unmatched junction bases numbered 6, after V lost 4 bases and J lost 3 bases. Per germline, CDR1 MNHEY and CDR2 SMNVEV (reference sequence). The CDR3 totals 15 residues. The CDR3 sequence: CASSSYRGQDTEAFF. For the CDR3, the DNA is TGTGCCAGCAGTTCTTACAGGGGGCAGGACACTGAAGCTTTCTTT.

J is TRBJ1-2 and V is TRBV20-1; 9 bases fit TRBD1. Germline loops: CDR1 DFQATT, CDR2 SNEGSKA (reference sequence). The CDR3 is made up of 13 amino acids. Losses at the gene ends were 5 bases for V and 3 bases for J; bases not matched to a gene: 4. The CDR3 nucleotides are TGCAGTGCTGATAGACAGGGGGACTATGGCTACACCTTC. This codes for CSADRQGDYGYTF.

CDR3 coding DNA: TGTGCCAGCAGTCCGACAGGGGAATCCTACGAGCAGTACTTC. It codes for CASSPTGESYEQYF. The chain uses TRBV6-5 and TRBJ2-7, with 8 bases matching TRBD1. The CDR3 loop spans 14 amino acids. Trimming cost V 5 bases and J 1 base; bases outside gene matches: 4. The V gene's germline CDR1 is MNHEY and CDR2 SVGAGI.

The chain combines TRBV27 with TRBJ2-7, with TRBD2 as a possible D gene (6 bases). Germline assignment: CDR1 MNHEY and CDR2 SMNVEV (reference sequence). The V gene lost 8 bases and the J gene lost 4 bases, with 18 bases spanning the gap. The CDR3 covers 14 residues. The CDR3 is CASSVGLGFYEQYF. As DNA, the CDR3 is TGTGCCAGCTCGGTGGGACTGGGATTTTACGAGCAGTACTTC.

V gene TRBV7-3 combines with J gene TRBJ1-5; D is perhaps TRBD1 (5 bases). CDR3 length: 17 amino acids. V gave up 5 bases and J gave up 2 bases, with 19 bases separating them. Germline loops: CDR1 SGHTA, CDR2 FQGTGA. This CDR3 is CASSRWGRTPCNQPQHF. In DNA form, the CDR3 reads TGTGCCAGCAGCCGGTGGGGGAGGACCCCCTGCAATCAGCCCCAGCATTTT.

The CDR3 spells CSVVEAASGAHEQFF. The CDR3 coding sequence is TGCAGCGTTGTTGAAGCGGCTAGCGGGGCCCATGAGCAGTTCTTC. J is TRBJ2-1 and V is TRBV29-1; 9 nucleotides line up with TRBD2. CDR3 length: 15 residues. V shed 4 bases and J 8 bases; nucleotides not matched to a gene: 12. CDR1 and CDR2 from the germline V gene are SQVTM and ANQGSEA.

This clonotype showed up just once. This rearrangement joins TRBV20-1 to TRBJ2-7; 11 nucleotides agree with TRBD2. Germline V gene sequence: CDR1 DFQATT, CDR2 SNEGSKA (reference sequence). J gave up 4 bases and V 1 base, and 3 bases lay outside the gene matches. The CDR3 length is 14 residues. In DNA form, the CDR3 reads TGCAGTGCTAGAGGCCCTAGCGGGGGGTACGAGCAGTACTTC. The encoded protein is CSARGPSGGYEQYF.

The genes are TRBV9 and TRBJ2-3; 8 positions agree with TRBD1. Unmatched junction bases numbered 5, after V lost 2 bases and J lost 6 bases. CDR1 and CDR2 (germline): SGDLS, YYNGEE. The CDR3 has 14 residues. The CDR3 protein is CASSVSGGQDTQYF. The CDR3 region has the DNA TGTGCCAGCAGCGTCTCAGGGGGCCAGGATACGCAGTATTTT. The entire variable domain, with the rest obtained from reference TRBV9 and TRBJ2-3, is as follows: DSGVTQTPKHLITATGQRVTLRCSPRSGDLSVYWYQQSLDQGLQFLIQYYNGEERAKGNILERFSAQQFPDLHSELNLSSLELGDSALYFCASSVSGGQDTQYFGPGTRLTVL.